Here is one T cell receptor (beta chain) with its context. Seattle participants joined during active infection and were tracked over time. Authors' methods: Estimation of nucleated cell counts relied on the amplification of reference gene primers. Libraries were prepared by immunoSEQ multiplex PCR; TCRdb keeps only in-frame clonotypes and omits some of them. The V and J calls and clone size were taken over from that table, and D and trimming were inferred from the DNA. The sample records about 150,000 clones, 85% being singletons. This sample is drawn from a study of blood T cell repertoires in COVID-19. Study-wide context: COVID-19 samples collected from the United States, Italy and Spain covered acute and convalescent phases.

J gave up 3 bases and V 0 bases, and 10 bases lay outside the gene matches. The CDR3 is 17 amino acids. The germline gives CDR1 SGHRS, CDR2 YFSETQ. Sequencing used peripheral blood. The TCR originated in a woman aged 55-70 years with COVID-19, enrolled during active disease. J is TRBJ1-1 and V is TRBV5-1, with TRBD1 matching over 8 bases. Here the CDR3 reads CASSLGGTGVVYTEAFF. In DNA, the CDR3 is TGCGCCAGCAGCTTGGGCGGGACAGGCGTTGTATACACTGAAGCTTTCTTT.